Below are 12 T cell receptor beta chains sequenced from a single sample in a study of cytomegalovirus exposure and HLA in healthy donors. The PCR contained 60 Vbeta and 13 Jbeta primers. TCRdb's table, derived via immunoSEQ multiplex PCR, lists solely in-frame clones and lacks some. The sample lists about 110,000 clones, roughly 15% occurring once. Source material: PBMCs. The receptors shown here come from a woman younger than 30 in good health and CMV-seronegative.

The chain links TRBV28 to TRBJ1-2; D uncertain. V was shortened by 3 bases and J by 7 bases, with 15 bases between the two germline ends. The CDR3 sequence is 14 residues long. Germline CDR1 and CDR2: MDHEN and SYDVKM. CDR3 DNA: TGTGCCAGCAGTTTCCCCGTCTCAAAAGCTGGCTACACCTTC. Translated: CASSFPVSKAGYTF.

There are a few counts of this clone. This chain joins TRBV28 and TRBJ2-1, with D unclear. Trimming took off 2 bases at V and 9 bases at J, with 20 bases between the two ends. The CDR3 totals 16 residues. Germline loops: CDR1 MDHEN, CDR2 SYDVKM. The CDR3 spells CASSLTLPSEIGEQFF. The CDR3, as DNA: TGTGCCAGCAGTTTAACGCTGCCTTCCGAGATCGGTGAGCAGTTCTTC.

This clone was seen more than once but under ten times. This chain uses TRBV5-1 with TRBJ2-7; TRBD2 matches at 16 bases. Trimming took 3 bases from V and 5 from J; bases not matched to a gene: 5. Germline CDR1 is SGHRS and CDR2 is YFSETQ. The CDR3 has 16 residues. The DNA of the CDR3 is TGCGCCAGCAGCTGGGGACTAGCGGGAGGGAGGAACGAGCAGTACTTC. Its translation is CASSWGLAGGRNEQYF.

The chain links TRBV30 to TRBJ2-3; 8 bases fit TRBD1. The CDR3 is 14 amino acids. Germline CDR1 GTSNPN, CDR2 SVGIG (reference sequence). Unmatched junction bases numbered 6, after V lost 6 bases and J lost 1 base. CDR3 region: CACHPGQGTDTQYF. CDR3 coding DNA: TGTGCCTGCCATCCGGGACAGGGCACAGATACGCAGTATTTT.

This chain joins TRBV28 and TRBJ2-7; 10 bases line up with TRBD1. The V segment lost 8 bases and the J segment 4 bases; nucleotides outside the gene matches: 5. The germline V gene has CDR1 MDHEN and CDR2 SYDVKM. The CDR3 covers 13 residues. The CDR3 sequence is CASLGDRGYEQYF. CDR3 in DNA: TGTGCCAGCCTTGGGGACAGGGGTTACGAGCAGTACTTC.

The chain combines TRBV28 with TRBJ1-5, with TRBD1 as a possible D gene (5 bases). The CDR3 sequence is 16 residues long. Trimming shortened V by 11 bases and J by 5 bases, and 25 bases separated the two germline ends. Germline V gene sequence: CDR1 MDHEN, CDR2 SYDVKM. The CDR3 region is CAGQRFGAGVDQPQHF. The CDR3 nucleotides read TGTGCCGGCCAGAGGTTTGGGGCGGGGGTCGATCAGCCCCAGCATTTT.

There are many counts of this clone. V is TRBV4-3 and J is TRBJ2-6; D possibly corresponds to TRBD2 (6 bases). CDR1 and CDR2 (germline): LGHNA, YSLEER. The germline V and J ends were trimmed by 1 base and 2 bases, with 9 bases remaining between them. CDR3 size: 16 residues. The CDR3 DNA reads as TGCGCCAGCAGCCAAGTGGAGGGGACTGGGGCCAACGTCCTGACTTTC. Translated, it gives CASSQVEGTGANVLTF.

This clone was seen a few times. This chain uses TRBV4-3 with TRBJ2-7, with a weak D call TRBD1 (5 bases). The CDR3 runs 15 residues. The germline V and J ends were trimmed by 3 bases and 3 bases, with 15 bases remaining between them. Germline assignment: CDR1 LGHNA and CDR2 YSLEER. CDR3 loop: CASSQVWTPGYEQYF. The CDR3 nucleotides read TGCGCCAGCAGCCAGGTCTGGACACCAGGCTACGAGCAGTACTTC.

The V call is TRBV7-9, the J call TRBJ2-7; D perhaps matches TRBD1 (5 bases). Germline V gene lookup returns CDR1 SEHNR and CDR2 FQNEAQ (reference sequence). The V end was cut by 6 bases, the J end by 3 bases, with 12 bases between. The CDR3 is made up of 13 amino acids. In nucleotides, the CDR3 is TGTGCCAGCAGGTTCGGACACCACTACGAGCAGTACTTC. It encodes CASRFGHHYEQYF.

This clone showed up just a few times. The chain uses TRBV2 and TRBJ2-1, with no clear D. Germline CDR1 reads SNHLY; CDR2 reads FYNNEI. CDR3 length equals 14 residues. V dropped 3 bases and J dropped 2 bases, with 8 bases sitting between them. Here the CDR3 DNA reads TGTGCCAGCAGTGATCAATCCCCCTACAATGAGCAGTTCTTC. The encoded protein is CASSDQSPYNEQFF.

This sequence joins TRBV28 and TRBJ2-4; 9 bases agree with TRBD1. V dropped 5 bases and J dropped 6; count of bases not matched to a gene: 11. From germline, CDR1 is MDHEN and CDR2 SYDVKM. The CDR3 length is 16 residues. The CDR3, as DNA: TGTGCCAGCAGTACCCGGACAGGGGATCGAAGAAACATTCAGTACTTC. Amino acid sequence: CASSTRTGDRRNIQYF.

As concerns this clone: Its ends do not fully match the called genes, so a read error is possible. The V call is TRBV18, the J call TRBJ1-1; no definite D call. This CDR3 has 9 residues. The germline V gene encodes CDR1 KGHSH and CDR2 LQKENI. The CDR3 DNA follows: TGTGCCAGCTCACCACCAGTTACTTTT. It encodes CASSPPVTF.